Here is one T cell receptor (beta chain) with its context. The CDR3 length is 14 residues. The germline gives CDR1 SEHNR, CDR2 FQNEAQ (reference sequence). Trimming took 6 bases from V and 1 from J, leaving 12 bases between them. Assay: immunoSEQ multiplex PCR; the TCRdb copy retains only in-frame clones and omits some. Of tens of thousands of clones listed, more than 80% are singletons. The sample belongs to a study of T cell changes during pregnancy in multiple sclerosis. J is TRBJ1-1 and V is TRBV7-9; D uncertain. This material consisted of peripheral blood, taken in the second trimester of pregnancy. This TCR was sampled from a female donor in good health, enrolled as a control in a pregnancy study. The CDR3 is CASRSSGQNTEAFF. CDR3 DNA sequence: TGTGCCAGCAGATCCAGCGGTCAGAACACTGAAGCTTTCTTT.